The 10 T cell receptor beta chains below were found in one sample sequenced in a study of blood T cells in healthy people across ages. Alongside a J-beta primer mix, a sample-barcoded 5' primer served in a second PCR lasting 7 to 11 cycles. Each CDR3 protein is one row after TCRdb ran MiXCR on the 5' RACE reads. The sample consists of roughly 1,500,000 distinct CDR3 sequences, 34% of them appearing once. The sequencing input was blood. The origin of the receptors is a woman younger than 45 in good health.

This clonotype was counted only a few times. V and J are TRBV28 and TRBJ2-7, with D uncertain. CDR3 length: 13 amino acids. CDR1 MDHEN and CDR2 SYDVKM come from the germline V gene. V lost 6 bases, J lost 5 bases, and 14 bases lay in between. CDR3 amino acids: CASSPAGFNEQYF. The CDR3 nucleotides are TGTGCCAGCAGCCCCGCAGGCTTCAACGAGCAGTACTTC. The whole variable domain, filled in from reference TRBV28 and TRBJ2-7, reads DVKVTQSSRYLVKRTGEKVFLECVQDMDHENMFWYRQDPGLGLRLIYFSYDVKMKEKGDIPEGYSVSREKKERFSLILESASTNQTSMYLCASSPAGFNEQYFGPGTRLTVT.

V gene TRBV9 combines with J gene TRBJ2-7; D may be TRBD2 (5 bases). Germline V gene lookup returns CDR1 SGDLS and CDR2 YYNGEE. This CDR3 is 15 amino acids long. The V gene lost 0 bases and the J gene lost 2 bases, with 12 bases spanning the gap. The CDR3 loop is CASSVASGDPYEQYF. CDR3 nucleotide sequence: TGTGCCAGCAGCGTAGCATCCGGGGATCCCTACGAGCAGTACTTC.

The rearrangement links TRBV6-2 or TRBV6-3 to TRBJ2-7; 8 bases fit TRBD1. The germline V gene encodes CDR1 MNHEY and CDR2 SVGEGT. V shed 5 bases, J shed 1 base, and the junction held 7 bases outside the gene matches. The CDR3 covers 15 residues. CDR3 coding DNA: TGTGCCAGCAGTGTCCTGGGACAGGAGTCCTACGAGCAGTACTTC. The encoded protein is CASSVLGQESYEQYF.

This clonotype was counted a few times. The V and J genes are TRBV20-1 and TRBJ2-1; TRBD2 might be the D (8 bases). CDR1 is DFQATT, CDR2 SNEGSKA, per germline (reference sequence). CDR3 length equals 17 residues. Trimming cost V 4 bases and J 5 bases, with 24 bases left between them. CDR3 protein: CSATPGGLRTSNNEQFF. CDR3 nucleotide sequence: TGCAGTGCTACCCCAGGGGGGCTGAGGACTAGCAACAATGAGCAGTTCTTC.

V usage is TRBV9 and J usage is TRBJ2-3, with D hard to call. The length of the CDR3 is 13 residues. The germline gives CDR1 SGDLS, CDR2 YYNGEE. The V end lost 4 bases, the J end lost 5 bases, and 11 bases lay between the germline ends. The CDR3 DNA reads as TGTGCCAGCAGCCCGAGCCCCCGAGATACGCAGTATTTT. Its translation: CASSPSPRDTQYF. Full variable domain (rest looked up from reference TRBV9 and TRBJ2-3): DSGVTQTPKHLITATGQRVTLRCSPRSGDLSVYWYQQSLDQGLQFLIQYYNGEERAKGNILERFSAQQFPDLHSELNLSSLELGDSALYFCASSPSPRDTQYFGPGTRLTVL.

This clonotype was seen more than once but under ten times. V usage is TRBV27 and J usage is TRBJ2-1; weak D call: TRBD1 (5 bases). V gave up 5 bases and J gave up 2 bases, with 10 bases separating them. Germline CDR1 and CDR2: MNHEY and SMNVEV (reference sequence). CDR3 length equals 14 residues. The CDR3 sequence: CASSIGQTYNEQFF. CDR3 DNA sequence: TGTGCCAGCAGTATCGGACAAACCTACAATGAGCAGTTCTTC.

The V and J genes are TRBV7-2 and TRBJ1-2, with D possibly being TRBD1 (6 bases). This CDR3 is 14 amino acids long. Trimming took off 4 bases at V and 4 bases at J, with 13 bases between the two ends. The germline CDR1 and CDR2 sequences are SGHTA and FQGNSA. The CDR3 here is CASSSQTGTYGYTF. CDR3 coding DNA: TGTGCCAGCAGCTCCCAGACAGGAACCTATGGCTACACCTTC.

The chain recombines TRBV11-2 with TRBJ2-1; possibly TRBD2 for D (5 bases). Trimming removed 6 bases at V and 5 bases at J, with 14 bases between. Germline lookup yields CDR1 SGHAT and CDR2 FQNNGV. The CDR3 length is 14 residues. The CDR3 region has the DNA TGTGCCAGCAGTTCTACTAGGAGACACAATGAGCAGTTCTTC. It yields the protein CASSSTRRHNEQFF.

This chain links TRBV6-2 or TRBV6-3 with TRBJ2-3; D not certain. V lost 7 bases and J lost 2, with 7 bases in between. Germline V gene lookup returns CDR1 MNHEY and CDR2 SVGEGT. The CDR3 consists of 12 residues. CDR3 loop: CASKVDTDTQYF. The CDR3 region has the DNA TGTGCCAGCAAAGTAGACACAGATACGCAGTATTTT.

This clonotype was detected only a few times. The chain couples TRBV12-5 to TRBJ2-1; 7 bases agree with TRBD1. CDR3 length equals 15 residues. In germline, CDR1 is LGHNT, CDR2 FRNRAP. Trimming took 6 bases from V and 2 from J; bases not matched to a gene: 7. CDR3 loop: CASGAGQATYNEQFF. CDR3 nucleotides: TGTGCTAGTGGAGCCGGACAGGCCACCTACAATGAGCAGTTCTTC.